This TCR beta chain was found in a study of post-analysis software for immune sequencing data. For the study at large: The cohort encompassed relapsing-remitting, secondary progressive and progressive-relapsing multiple sclerosis disease courses. General study points: Normalized Chao1 diversity was significantly lower in multiple sclerosis patients than in controls. Patients had higher frequencies than controls of about 5 TRBV segments, including TRBV5-6, TRBV5-1 and TRBV20-1.

The junction had 8 bases not matched to a gene; V was cut back by 6 bases and J by 8 bases. The CDR3 totals 13 residues. Per germline, CDR1 MNHEY and CDR2 SMNVEV (reference sequence). Unique molecular identifiers were present in the TCR beta cDNA libraries. The authors obtained roughly 500,000 cDNA molecules from around 0.96 to 9.9 million T cells. TCRdb reprocessed the PCR reads via MiXCR and lists one record per CDR3 protein. The sample has approximately 630,000 distinct CDR3 sequences; 55% to 60% are singletons. Comment on this clonotype: Its antigen is not known.

The chain couples TRBV27 to TRBJ1-2; TRBD1 agrees at 8 bases. The material sequenced was blood. The clonotype comes from a girl aged 2-9 years with multiple sclerosis. The CDR3 is CASRPLDRGGYTF. CDR3 sequence (DNA): TGTGCCAGCAGACCACTCGACAGGGGAGGCTACACCTTC.